This TCR beta chain was captured by sequencing in a study of blood T cells in healthy people across ages. Study-wide findings and caveats: There was a strong correlation between TCR beta diversity and naive T cell percentage.

Germline CDR1 is SGHTA and CDR2 is FQGNSA. The ends were cut back, 2 bases at V and 1 base at J, with 11 bases in the middle. The CDR3 extends over 15 amino acids. Combining a sample-barcoded 5' primer with a J-beta primer mix, a second PCR ran for roughly 6 to 12 cycles. Every cDNA was tagged by a template-switch adaptor with 12 random nucleotides. TCRdb re-called the 5' RACE reads through MiXCR, storing one row per CDR3 protein. The sample has approximately 600,000 distinct CDR3 sequences; around three fifths are singletons. Concerning this clonotype: Antigen unknown.

This receptor was identified in a man aged 60 to 75 in good health. The genes are TRBV7-2 and TRBJ2-5, with D tentatively TRBD2 (6 bases). Material for sequencing was blood. The CDR3 spells CASSLSWRGQETQYF. For the CDR3, the DNA is TGTGCCAGCAGCTTATCGTGGCGGGGCCAAGAGACCCAGTACTTC.